This entry is about one T cell receptor beta chain. The same CDR3 arises from other DNA sequences in this sample as well. The assay was immunoSEQ multiplex PCR, and TCRdb's table has in-frame clones only and misses some. In the table there are about 330,000 clones, 75% to 85% of which are singletons. Germline values: CDR1 GTSNPN, CDR2 SVGIG (reference sequence). V was shortened by 0 bases and J by 4 bases, with 10 bases between the two germline ends. The CDR3 has 14 residues. This record comes from a study of blood T cell repertoires in COVID-19. Study-wide context: COVID-19 samples from acute and convalescent phases originated in the United States, Italy and Spain. From T cells, B-cell-depleted T cells, or PBMCs came the material, which was cDNA or gDNA.

The chain is built from TRBV30 and TRBJ1-3; D may be TRBD1 (6 bases). The sequenced material came from peripheral blood. The TCR was taken from a human donor in a cohort sampled during active COVID-19. The CDR3 bases are TGTGCCTGGAGTGTAGGGGGATCAGGAAACACCATATATTTT. It specifies CAWSVGGSGNTIYF.